This T cell receptor (beta chain) was retrieved from a study of blood T cell repertoires in COVID-19. The CDR3 spans 17 residues. V lost 0 bases, J lost 5 bases, and 17 bases lay in between. Germline assignment: CDR1 KGHSH and CDR2 LQKENI. This table comes from immunoSEQ multiplex PCR, and its TCRdb copy is limited to in-frame clones, with some not included. The table includes 90,000 to 110,000 clones, approximately 85% detected once. The chain is built from TRBV18 and TRBJ1-5; tentatively, D is TRBD1 (6 bases). Sequences were obtained from peripheral blood. The TCR comes from a middle-aged man with acute or convalescent COVID-19. The CDR3 DNA is TGTGCCAGCTCACCACCACAGGAAGGGGGAGTTGATCAGCCCCAGCATTTT. Amino acid sequence: CASSPPQEGGVDQPQHF.